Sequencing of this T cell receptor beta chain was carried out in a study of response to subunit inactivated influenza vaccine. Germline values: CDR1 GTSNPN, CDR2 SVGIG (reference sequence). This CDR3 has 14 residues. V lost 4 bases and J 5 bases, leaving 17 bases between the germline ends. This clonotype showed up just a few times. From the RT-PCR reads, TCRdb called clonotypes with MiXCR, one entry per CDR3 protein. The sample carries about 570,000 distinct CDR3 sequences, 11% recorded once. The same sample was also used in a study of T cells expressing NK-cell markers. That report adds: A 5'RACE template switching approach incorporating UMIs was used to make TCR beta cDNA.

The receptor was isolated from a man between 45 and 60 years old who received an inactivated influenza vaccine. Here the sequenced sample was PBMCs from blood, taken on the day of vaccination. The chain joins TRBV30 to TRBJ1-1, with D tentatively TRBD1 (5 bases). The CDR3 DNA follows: TGTGCCTGGATTCCAGGGTCGGGTATAACTGAAGCTTTCTTT. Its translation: CAWIPGSGITEAFF. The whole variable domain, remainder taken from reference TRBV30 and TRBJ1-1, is SQTIHQWPATLVQPVGSPLSLECTVEGTSNPNLYWYRQAAGRGLQLLFYSVGIGQISSEVPQNLSASRPQDRQFILSSKKLLLSDSGFYLCAWIPGSGITEAFFGQGTRLTVV.